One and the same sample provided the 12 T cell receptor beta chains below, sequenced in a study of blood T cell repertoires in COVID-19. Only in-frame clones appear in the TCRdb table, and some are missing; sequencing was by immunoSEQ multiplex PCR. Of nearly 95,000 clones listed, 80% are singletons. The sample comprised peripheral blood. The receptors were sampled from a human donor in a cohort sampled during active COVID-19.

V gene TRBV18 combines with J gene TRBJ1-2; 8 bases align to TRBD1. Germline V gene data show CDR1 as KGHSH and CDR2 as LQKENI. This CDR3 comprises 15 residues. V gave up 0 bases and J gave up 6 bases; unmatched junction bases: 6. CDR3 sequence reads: CASSPPDRGPNGYTF. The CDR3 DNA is TGTGCCAGCTCACCACCAGACAGGGGACCGAATGGCTACACCTTC.

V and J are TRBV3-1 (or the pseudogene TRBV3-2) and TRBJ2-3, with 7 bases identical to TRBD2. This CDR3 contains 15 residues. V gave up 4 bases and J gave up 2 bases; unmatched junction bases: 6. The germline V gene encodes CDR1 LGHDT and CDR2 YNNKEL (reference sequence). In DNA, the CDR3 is TGTGCCAGCAGCCTTCAGCGGGGTACCACAGATACGCAGTATTTT. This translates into CASSLQRGTTDTQYF.

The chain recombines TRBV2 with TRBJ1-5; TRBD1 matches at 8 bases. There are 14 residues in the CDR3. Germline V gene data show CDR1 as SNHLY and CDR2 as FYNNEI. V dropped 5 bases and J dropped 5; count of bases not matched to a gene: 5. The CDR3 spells CASSPTGADQPQHF. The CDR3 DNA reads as TGTGCCAGCAGTCCGACAGGGGCGGATCAGCCCCAGCATTTT.

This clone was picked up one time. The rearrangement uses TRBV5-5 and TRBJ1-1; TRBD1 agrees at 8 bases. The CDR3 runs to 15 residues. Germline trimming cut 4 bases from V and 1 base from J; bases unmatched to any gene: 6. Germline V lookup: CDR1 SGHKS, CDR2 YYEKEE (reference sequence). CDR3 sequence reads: CASSLGTGWNTEAFF. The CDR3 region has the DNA TGTGCCAGCAGCCTTGGGACAGGCTGGAACACTGAAGCTTTCTTT.

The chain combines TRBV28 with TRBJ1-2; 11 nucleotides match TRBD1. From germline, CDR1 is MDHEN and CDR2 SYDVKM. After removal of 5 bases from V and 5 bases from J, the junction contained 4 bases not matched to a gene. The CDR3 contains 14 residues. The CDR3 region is CASSIGTGGYGYTF. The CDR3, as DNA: TGTGCCAGCAGTATCGGGACAGGGGGATATGGCTACACCTTC.

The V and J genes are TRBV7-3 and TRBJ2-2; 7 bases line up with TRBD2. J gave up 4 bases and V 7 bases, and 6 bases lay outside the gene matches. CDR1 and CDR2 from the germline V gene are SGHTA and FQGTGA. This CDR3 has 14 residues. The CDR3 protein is CASTRPGGTGELFF. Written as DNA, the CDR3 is TGTGCCAGCACCCGACCGGGGGGCACCGGGGAGCTGTTTTTT.

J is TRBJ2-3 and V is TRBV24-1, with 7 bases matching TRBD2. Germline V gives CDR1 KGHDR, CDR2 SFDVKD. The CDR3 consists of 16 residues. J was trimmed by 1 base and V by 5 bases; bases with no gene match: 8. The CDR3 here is CATSAPTSLGTDTQYF. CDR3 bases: TGTGCCACCAGTGCCCCGACTAGCTTGGGCACAGATACGCAGTATTTT.

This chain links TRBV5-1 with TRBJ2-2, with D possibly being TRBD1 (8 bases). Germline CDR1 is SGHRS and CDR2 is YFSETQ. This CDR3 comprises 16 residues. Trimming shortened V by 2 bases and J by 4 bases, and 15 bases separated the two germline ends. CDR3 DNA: TGCGCCAGCAGCTTACAGGGGGGGTCACGCACCGGGGAGCTGTTTTTT. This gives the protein CASSLQGGSRTGELFF.

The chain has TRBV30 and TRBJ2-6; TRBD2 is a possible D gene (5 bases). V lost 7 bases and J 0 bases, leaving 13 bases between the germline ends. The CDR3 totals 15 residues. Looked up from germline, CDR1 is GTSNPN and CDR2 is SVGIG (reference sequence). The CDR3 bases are TGTGCCTTTAGAGGACTGGTCTCTGGGGCCAACGTCCTGACTTTC. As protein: CAFRGLVSGANVLTF.

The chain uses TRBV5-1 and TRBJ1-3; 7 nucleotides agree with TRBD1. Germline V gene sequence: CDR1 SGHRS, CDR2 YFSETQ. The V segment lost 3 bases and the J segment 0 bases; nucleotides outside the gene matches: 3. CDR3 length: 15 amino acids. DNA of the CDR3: TGCGCCAGCAGCTCAGGGGGTGTCTCTGGAAACACCATATATTTT. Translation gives CASSSGGVSGNTIYF.

CDR3 amino acids: CASSYRGPGETQYF. The CDR3 nucleotides read TGCGCCAGCAGTTACAGGGGTCCGGGGGAGACCCAGTACTTC. V usage is TRBV5-1 and J usage is TRBJ2-5, with 7 bases that match TRBD1. The trim removed 5 bases at V and 5 bases at J, leaving 9 bases unmatched. CDR1 is SGHRS, CDR2 YFSETQ, per germline. The length of the CDR3 is 14 residues.

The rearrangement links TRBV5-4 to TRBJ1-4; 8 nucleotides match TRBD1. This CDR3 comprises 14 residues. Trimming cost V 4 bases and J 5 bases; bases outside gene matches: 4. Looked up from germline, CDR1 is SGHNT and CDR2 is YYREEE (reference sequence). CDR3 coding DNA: TGTGCCAGCAGCCTTAGGACAGGGAATGAAAAACTGTTTTTT. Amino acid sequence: CASSLRTGNEKLFF.